The rows below give T cell receptor beta chains drawn from one sample of a study of blood T cells in healthy people across ages. TCRdb itself ran the 5' RACE reads through MiXCR, one entry per CDR3 protein. The data show about 1.8 million distinct CDR3 sequences, around 48% seen once. The sample taken for sequencing was blood. The receptor set was obtained from a woman aged 40 to 50 in good health. Both conserved end residues are part of each CDR3. D genes are given only for firm matches. Some rows mark clone size as missing; the rest say once, few, many or name a class of expanded clone.

CDR3 protein: CASSQGTALAGANTGELFF; CDR3 DNA: TGCGCCAGCAGCCAAGGGACTGCACTAGCGGGGGCCAACACCGGGGAGTTGTTTTTT; clone size: few; J gene: TRBJ2-2; D gene: TRBD2; CDR3 length: 19; V gene: TRBV4-3
CDR3 protein: CASSHIISSERGTEAFF; CDR3 DNA: TGTGCCAGCAGCCATATTATCTCTTCAGAGAGGGGCACTGAAGCTTTCTTT; clone size: .; J gene: TRBJ1-1; D gene: .; CDR3 length: 17; V gene: TRBV7-2
CDR3 protein: CASSLGAGINEQFF; CDR3 DNA: TGCGCCAGCAGCTTGGGGGCAGGGATTAATGAGCAGTTCTTC; clone size: .; J gene: TRBJ2-1; D gene: .; CDR3 length: 14; V gene: TRBV5-1
CDR3 protein: CASSGDRGSFNEQFF; CDR3 DNA: TGTGCCAGCAGTGGGGACAGGGGGAGTTTCAATGAGCAGTTCTTC; clone size: few; J gene: TRBJ2-1; D gene: TRBD1; CDR3 length: 15; V gene: TRBV2
CDR3 protein: CASSPGPRGTYEQYF; CDR3 DNA: TGTGCCAGCAGCCCCGGGCCCCGCGGCACCTACGAGCAGTACTTC; clone size: .; J gene: TRBJ2-7; D gene: .; CDR3 length: 15; V gene: TRBV5-6
CDR3 protein: CASSEQGRGDEQYF; CDR3 DNA: TGTGCCAGCAGCGAACAGGGGCGGGGCGACGAGCAGTACTTC; clone size: .; J gene: TRBJ2-7; D gene: .; CDR3 length: 14; V gene: TRBV7-2
CDR3 protein: CASSFSQNRGRDIQYF; CDR3 DNA: TGTGCCAGCAGTTTCTCGCAGAACAGGGGCAGGGACATTCAGTACTTC; clone size: few; J gene: TRBJ2-4; D gene: TRBD1; CDR3 length: 16; V gene: TRBV27
CDR3 protein: CASSQDNGGLKDTQYF; CDR3 DNA: TGTGCCAGCAGCCAAGATAACGGGGGGCTGAAAGATACGCAGTATTTT; clone size: .; J gene: TRBJ2-3; D gene: .; CDR3 length: 16; V gene: TRBV3-1
CDR3 protein: CASSYLPGGTNEKLFF; CDR3 DNA: TGTGCCAGCAGTTATCTTCCTGGGGGGACTAATGAAAAACTGTTTTTT; clone size: .; J gene: TRBJ1-4; D gene: .; CDR3 length: 16; V gene: TRBV6-5
CDR3 protein: CASTGTGGDRETQYF; CDR3 DNA: TGTGCCAGCACGGGGACAGGGGGGGATCGAGAGACCCAGTACTTC; clone size: .; J gene: TRBJ2-5; D gene: TRBD1; CDR3 length: 15; V gene: TRBV6-1
CDR3 protein: CATSDDRGEAQYF; CDR3 DNA: TGTGCCACCAGTGATGACAGGGGTGAGGCCCAGTACTTC; clone size: .; J gene: TRBJ2-7; D gene: TRBD1; CDR3 length: 13; V gene: TRBV24-1
CDR3 protein: CASSIQNYGYTF; CDR3 DNA: TGTGCCAGCAGTATACAAAACTATGGCTACACCTTC; clone size: few; J gene: TRBJ1-2; D gene: .; CDR3 length: 12; V gene: TRBV28
CDR3 protein: CASSLFAAGNSNQPQHF; CDR3 DNA: TGTGCCAGCAGTTTATTTGCGGCAGGGAATAGCAATCAGCCCCAGCATTTT; clone size: .; J gene: TRBJ1-5; D gene: .; CDR3 length: 17; V gene: TRBV27
CDR3 protein: CASSPPVSNDEQFF; CDR3 DNA: TGTGCCAGCTCACCACCGGTTTCGAACGATGAGCAGTTCTTC; clone size: .; J gene: TRBJ2-1; D gene: .; CDR3 length: 14; V gene: TRBV18
CDR3 protein: CSGGQGTSNYGYTF; CDR3 DNA: TGCAGCGGTGGACAGGGCACATCTAACTATGGCTACACCTTC; clone size: .; J gene: TRBJ1-2; D gene: TRBD1; CDR3 length: 14; V gene: TRBV29-1
CDR3 protein: CASCTGGGNTEAFF; CDR3 DNA: TGTGCCAGCTGTACCGGGGGGGGGAACACTGAAGCTTTCTTT; clone size: once; J gene: TRBJ1-1; D gene: .; CDR3 length: 14; V gene: TRBV6-5
CDR3 protein: CASSASGTSGYTDTQYF; CDR3 DNA: TGTGCCAGCAGCGCGTCCGGGACTAGCGGCTACACAGATACGCAGTATTTT; clone size: .; J gene: TRBJ2-3; D gene: TRBD2; CDR3 length: 17; V gene: TRBV7-3
CDR3 protein: CASSYDRMDYGYTF; CDR3 DNA: TGTGCCAGCAGTTACGACAGGATGGACTATGGCTACACCTTC; clone size: .; J gene: TRBJ1-2; D gene: .; CDR3 length: 14; V gene: TRBV6-2/TRBV6-3
CDR3 protein: CASSQDERGRTDTQYF; CDR3 DNA: TGCGCCAGCAGCCAAGATGAGAGGGGCCGCACAGATACGCAGTATTTT; clone size: few; J gene: TRBJ2-3; D gene: .; CDR3 length: 16; V gene: TRBV4-1
CDR3 protein: CATPSHRGRDTQYF; CDR3 DNA: TGTGCCACCCCGTCCCACAGGGGCAGGGATACGCAGTATTTT; clone size: .; J gene: TRBJ2-3; D gene: TRBD1; CDR3 length: 14; V gene: TRBV7-9
CDR3 protein: CSATGATNEKLFF; CDR3 DNA: TGCAGTGCTACAGGAGCTACTAATGAAAAACTGTTTTTT; clone size: .; J gene: TRBJ1-4; D gene: .; CDR3 length: 13; V gene: TRBV20-1
CDR3 protein: CASWGGRYGYTF; CDR3 DNA: TGTGCCTCCTGGGGGGGCCGCTATGGCTACACCTTC; clone size: .; J gene: TRBJ1-2; D gene: .; CDR3 length: 12; V gene: TRBV10-3
CDR3 protein: CASSPGTVNSYEQYF; CDR3 DNA: TGCGCCAGCAGCCCCGGGACAGTTAACTCCTACGAGCAGTACTTC; clone size: .; J gene: TRBJ2-7; D gene: TRBD1; CDR3 length: 15; V gene: TRBV5-1
CDR3 protein: CAGSQDGGSLVVSAQYF; CDR3 DNA: TGCGCCGGCAGCCAAGACGGAGGCTCCCTAGTGGTTAGCGCCCAGTACTTC; clone size: .; J gene: TRBJ2-7; D gene: .; CDR3 length: 17; V gene: TRBV4-1
CDR3 protein: CASRTPGGGFSTDTQYF; CDR3 DNA: TGTGCCAGCAGGACGCCTGGCGGGGGGTTTAGCACAGATACGCAGTATTTT; clone size: .; J gene: TRBJ2-3; D gene: TRBD2; CDR3 length: 17; V gene: TRBV28
CDR3 protein: CASSKERGRGYTF; CDR3 DNA: TGTGCCAGCAGCAAAGAACGGGGGCGTGGCTACACCTTC; clone size: .; J gene: TRBJ1-2; D gene: .; CDR3 length: 13; V gene: TRBV7-2
CDR3 protein: CASSELGVNQPQHF; CDR3 DNA: TGTGCCAGCAGTGAACTCGGGGTGAATCAGCCCCAGCATTTT; clone size: once; J gene: TRBJ1-5; D gene: .; CDR3 length: 14; V gene: TRBV6-1
CDR3 protein: CSARDLGNRGEKLFF; CDR3 DNA: TGCAGTGCTAGAGATTTGGGCAATCGAGGTGAAAAACTGTTTTTT; clone size: .; J gene: TRBJ1-4; D gene: .; CDR3 length: 15; V gene: TRBV20-1
CDR3 protein: CSARDRDIGNYEQYF; CDR3 DNA: TGCAGTGCTAGAGACCGGGACATTGGGAACTACGAGCAGTACTTC; clone size: .; J gene: TRBJ2-7; D gene: .; CDR3 length: 15; V gene: TRBV20-1
CDR3 protein: CSVDPGTPGTDTQYF; CDR3 DNA: TGCAGCGTTGACCCTGGGACACCGGGGACAGATACGCAGTATTTT; clone size: few; J gene: TRBJ2-3; D gene: .; CDR3 length: 15; V gene: TRBV29-1